One sample yielded the 17 T cell receptor beta chains listed below, sequenced in a study of T cell responses to AZD1222 COVID-19 vaccine. Here immunoSEQ multiplex PCR was the method, and the copy in TCRdb shows in-frame clones only, minus some. Altogether some 130,000 clones are present, about nine tenths being singletons, with the ten largest covering 0.9% to 1.4%. The sequencing here drew on peripheral blood, taken 28 days after the second AZD1222 dose. The source is an adult who received the AZD1222 COVID-19 vaccine.

This chain connects TRBV20-1 to TRBJ1-1; no firm D call. This CDR3 is 13 amino acids long. Between the trimmed V and J ends, which lost 3 bases and 3 bases, there was a span of 11 bases. Germline V gene sequence: CDR1 DFQATT, CDR2 SNEGSKA (reference sequence). The CDR3 region has the DNA TGCAGTGCTAGTCAGGTGAGGCACACTGAAGCTTTCTTT. Its translation is CSASQVRHTEAFF.

The genes are TRBV11-3 and TRBJ1-2; tentative D call: TRBD1 (6 bases). Trimming took 5 bases from V and 2 from J, leaving 9 bases between them. CDR1 is SGHNT and CDR2 is YENEEA in the germline V gene. The length of the CDR3 is 13 residues. CDR3 residues: CASSQGTNYGYTF. CDR3 DNA sequence: TGTGCCAGCAGCCAGGGGACAAACTATGGCTACACCTTC.

In its sample, this clone was seen once. The genes are TRBV12-3 or TRBV12-4 and TRBJ1-2, with D possibly matching TRBD1 (6 bases). V lost 5 bases and J lost 5, with 9 bases in between. This CDR3 contains 12 residues. The CDR3 here is CASSPTGYGYTF. CDR3 nucleotides: TGTGCCAGCAGTCCGACAGGATATGGCTACACCTTC.

The genes are TRBV14 and TRBJ1-1; no firm D call. This CDR3 spans 13 amino acids. Between the trimmed V and J ends, which lost 0 bases and 6 bases, there was a span of 8 bases. The V gene's germline CDR1 is SGHDN and CDR2 FVKESK. Written as DNA, the CDR3 is TGTGCCAGCAGCCAAGACTTGGCAGCTGAAGCTTTCTTT. Its protein is CASSQDLAAEAFF.

The genes are TRBV27 and TRBJ1-5; 7 nucleotides match TRBD1. The length of the CDR3 is 15 residues. The junction had 8 bases not matched to a gene; V was cut back by 4 bases and J by 5 bases. Per the germline V gene, CDR1 is MNHEY and CDR2 is SMNVEV (reference sequence). DNA of the CDR3: TGTGCCAGCAGTTACCAAGGGGGCTGGGATCAGCCCCAGCATTTT. Translation: CASSYQGGWDQPQHF.

This rearrangement joins TRBV30 to TRBJ2-1; 9 positions match TRBD2. V shed 1 base and J 6 bases; nucleotides not matched to a gene: 4. The CDR3 is made up of 14 amino acids. Per germline, CDR1 GTSNPN and CDR2 SVGIG (reference sequence). The CDR3 DNA reads TGTGCCTGGAGTGATGGAGCGGGAGGCAATGAGCAGTTCTTC. It codes for CAWSDGAGGNEQFF.

CDR3 loop: CASSQGIREKLFF. As DNA, the CDR3 is TGTGCCAGCTCACAGGGTATACGGGAAAAACTGTTTTTT. This chain uses TRBV18 with TRBJ1-4; D uncertain. V was cut by 4 bases and J by 8 bases, with 11 bases left in between. CDR1 is KGHSH, CDR2 LQKENI, per germline. The CDR3 runs 13 residues.

This chain connects TRBV7-2 to TRBJ2-3; D is perhaps TRBD2 (5 bases). This CDR3 contains 13 residues. Germline CDR1 SGHTA, CDR2 FQGNSA. V was trimmed by 3 bases and J by 4 bases, leaving 8 bases between them. This CDR3 reads CASSFREADTQYF. The CDR3 coding sequence is TGTGCCAGCAGCTTCCGGGAAGCAGATACGCAGTATTTT.

Only one count was recorded for this clone. This sequence joins TRBV19 and TRBJ2-7, with D possibly being TRBD1 (6 bases). The CDR3 totals 15 residues. The V end lost 3 bases, the J end lost 6 bases, and 18 bases lay between the germline ends. Germline CDR1 LNHDA, CDR2 SQIVND (reference sequence). The CDR3 DNA follows: TGTGCCAGTAGTATCGAACAGGGTTCCGTCAGCGAGCAGTACTTC. It specifies CASSIEQGSVSEQYF.

This clone was counted a single time. One end of the junction does not line up with germline, which may come from a read error. The chain has TRBV24-1 and TRBJ1-1, with TRBD1 as a possible D gene (5 bases). The CDR3 sequence is 13 residues long. The germline CDR1 and CDR2 sequences are KGHDR and SFDVKD. The CDR3 bases are TGTGCCACCAGTGCTAACCTGGACACCGAAGCTTTCTTT. Protein sequence: CATSANLDTEAFF.

CDR3 in DNA: TGTGCCAGCAGTTACAGCCCTAACAGGGGGGTCACTGAAGCTTTCTTT. It codes for CASSYSPNRGVTEAFF. V and J are TRBV6-5 and TRBJ1-1; 8 bases are a match to TRBD1. Germline CDR1 and CDR2: MNHEY and SVGAGI. CDR3 size: 16 residues. V trimming: 2 bases; J trimming: 4 bases; junction bases outside the gene matches: 9.

The chain couples TRBV9 to TRBJ1-1; tentative D call: TRBD1 (6 bases). Looked up from germline, CDR1 is SGDLS and CDR2 is YYNGEE. The CDR3 is made up of 13 amino acids. V lost 1 base and J 3 bases, leaving 7 bases between the germline ends. The CDR3 reads CASSVNRDTEAFF. CDR3 in DNA: TGTGCCAGCAGCGTAAACAGGGACACTGAAGCTTTCTTT. The whole variable domain, remainder taken from reference TRBV9 and TRBJ1-1, is DSGVTQTPKHLITATGQRVTLRCSPRSGDLSVYWYQQSLDQGLQFLIQYYNGEERAKGNILERFSAQQFPDLHSELNLSSLELGDSALYFCASSVNRDTEAFFGQGTRLTVV.

This chain connects TRBV7-2 to TRBJ2-2, with D perhaps TRBD1 (5 bases). The V and J ends lost 1 base and 8 bases respectively, with 17 bases between them. CDR3 length: 16 residues. Germline lookup yields CDR1 SGHTA and CDR2 FQGNSA. Here the CDR3 DNA reads TGTGCCAGCAGCTTAGGACGGACACTGAACGGGGGGGAGCTGTTTTTT. Protein product: CASSLGRTLNGGELFF.

V usage is TRBV12-3 or TRBV12-4 and J usage is TRBJ2-2; no reliable D call. This CDR3 is 11 amino acids long. Trimming shortened V by 5 bases and J by 7 bases, and 5 bases separated the two germline ends. The CDR3 sequence: CASSNIGELFF. CDR3 sequence (DNA): TGTGCCAGCAGTAATATCGGGGAGCTGTTTTTT.

This clone was recorded once. The CDR3 region has the DNA TGTGCCAGCAGTTATGGAGAATATGGCTACACCTTC. This sequence encodes CASSYGEYGYTF. The V and J genes are TRBV6-2 or TRBV6-3 and TRBJ1-2; D not resolved. Germline V gene data show CDR1 as MNHEY and CDR2 as SVGEGT. The CDR3 is 12 residues long. V was trimmed by 3 bases and J by 5 bases, leaving 7 bases between them.

The count of this clone is one. This sequence joins TRBV7-9 and TRBJ2-5, with a possible D match to TRBD2 (6 bases). Germline CDR1 reads SEHNR; CDR2 reads FQNEAQ (reference sequence). Trimming cost V 1 base and J 2 bases, with 8 bases left between them. The CDR3 runs to 14 residues. For the CDR3, the DNA is TGTGCCAGCAGCTTAGGCGGGATACAAGAGACCCAGTACTTC. Translated, it gives CASSLGGIQETQYF.

The chain links TRBV7-2 to TRBJ2-1; 10 positions match TRBD2. There are 15 residues in the CDR3. Looked up from germline, CDR1 is SGHTA and CDR2 is FQGNSA. The ends lost 1 base at V and 10 bases at J; junction bases unmatched: 7. The CDR3 DNA follows: TGTGCCAGCAGCTTAGGTTGGTTAGCGGGAGGCGAGCAGTTCTTC. Translating gives CASSLGWLAGGEQFF.